These 21 T cell receptor beta chains were sequenced from one sample in a study of radiation and T cells in renal cell carcinoma. Regarding time point: baseline pretreatment blood. As for treatment: 15 Gy SBRT to primary tumor, nephrectomy 4 weeks later. Repertoires were generated with immunoSEQ multiplex PCR, while TCRdb's copy carries only in-frame clones and drops some. There are some 120,000 clones in the sample; approximately 80% occur only once, and approximately 3% lies in the top ten. The specimen was blood, collected from a patient whose treatment included radiotherapy and nephrectomy. The receptor set was obtained from a woman aged 60-75 years with renal cell carcinoma.

The rearrangement links TRBV11-2 to TRBJ1-6, with 7 bases aligning to TRBD1. The CDR3 totals 14 residues. The junction had 8 bases not matched to a gene; V was cut back by 3 bases and J by 12 bases. The V gene's germline CDR1 is SGHAT and CDR2 FQNNGV. The CDR3 DNA reads TGTGCCAGCAGCTTGCAAACAGGGGCAGGACCCCTCCACTTT. Translating it yields CASSLQTGAGPLHF.

The chain has TRBV27 and TRBJ1-5, with a tentative D call TRBD1 (6 bases). CDR1 is MNHEY, CDR2 SMNVEV, per germline (reference sequence). CDR3 size: 16 residues. Trimming shortened V by 4 bases and J by 1 base, and 14 bases separated the two germline ends. The DNA of the CDR3 is TGTGCCAGCAGTTCTGGGGGCAAGGGAAGCAATCAGCCCCAGCATTTT. Its protein product is CASSSGGKGSNQPQHF.

V and J are TRBV7-3 and TRBJ1-1; unclear D gene. Trimming took off 2 bases at V and 2 bases at J, with 15 bases between the two ends. The V gene's germline CDR1 is SGHTA and CDR2 FQGTGA. The CDR3 extends over 16 amino acids. DNA of the CDR3: TGTGCCAGCAGCTTATCCGCGGGCAACCTTAACACTGAAGCTTTCTTT. Its protein product is CASSLSAGNLNTEAFF.

This chain connects TRBV9 to TRBJ1-4, with 7 bases that match TRBD1. V lost 0 bases to trimming and J lost 4 bases; unmatched junction nucleotides: 3. Germline assignment: CDR1 SGDLS and CDR2 YYNGEE. The CDR3 has 15 amino acids. CDR3 in DNA: TGTGCCAGCAGCGTAGAGGGGGCCCTTAATGAAAAACTGTTTTTT. Its translation is CASSVEGALNEKLFF. Combining the CDR3 with reference TRBV9 and TRBJ1-4 gives the whole variable domain DSGVTQTPKHLITATGQRVTLRCSPRSGDLSVYWYQQSLDQGLQFLIQYYNGEERAKGNILERFSAQQFPDLHSELNLSSLELGDSALYFCASSVEGALNEKLFFGSGTQLSVL.

V and J are TRBV14 and TRBJ2-3, with 10 bases identical to TRBD1. Germline V gives CDR1 SGHDN, CDR2 FVKESK. After removal of 4 bases from V and 0 bases from J, the junction contained 4 bases not matched to a gene. This CDR3 region has 16 residues. The CDR3 is CASSPLDRGSTDTQYF. The CDR3, as DNA: TGTGCCAGCAGCCCGCTGGACAGGGGGAGCACAGATACGCAGTATTTT.

This clone occurred a few times. One end of the junction fails to match germline, which may point to a read error. This chain connects TRBV7-7 to TRBJ1-1; D unclear. Germline V gene lookup returns CDR1 SSHAT and CDR2 FNYEAQ (reference sequence). There are 13 residues in the CDR3. CDR3 amino acids: CASSLEQNTEAFF. In DNA, the CDR3 is TGTGCTAGCAGCTTAGAACAGAACACTGAAGCTTTCTTT.

This rearrangement joins TRBV6-5 to TRBJ1-2; D gene unclear. Germline V gene sequence: CDR1 MNHEY, CDR2 SVGAGI. V was pared by 6 bases and J by 2 bases, with 10 bases between. The CDR3 covers 13 residues. CDR3 amino acids: CASSPTSNYGYTF. CDR3 sequence (DNA): TGTGCCAGCAGCCCAACGAGCAACTATGGCTACACCTTC.

The chain carries TRBV2 and TRBJ2-2, with D possibly TRBD2 on 6 matching bases. Germline V gives CDR1 SNHLY, CDR2 FYNNEI. V lost 6 bases, J lost 5 bases, and 13 bases lay in between. This CDR3 is 14 amino acids long. This CDR3 reads CASRAGRGTGELFF. CDR3 in DNA: TGTGCCAGCAGGGCGGGGAGAGGAACCGGGGAGCTGTTTTTT.

This clone has just one count. The chain recombines TRBV28 with TRBJ2-5; D may be TRBD1 (6 bases). V lost 7 bases and J lost 4, with 16 bases in between. The CDR3 sequence is 14 residues long. Germline CDR1 is MDHEN and CDR2 is SYDVKM. CDR3 amino acids: CASIKNTGTETQYF. The DNA of the CDR3 is TGTGCCAGCATTAAAAACACAGGGACAGAGACCCAGTACTTC.

The rearrangement links TRBV5-1 to TRBJ2-3; D not resolved. Trimming stripped 4 bases from V and 0 bases from J, with 15 bases between. The germline V gene has CDR1 SGHRS and CDR2 YFSETQ. The CDR3 runs 16 residues. The CDR3 protein is CASSQVTGTSTDTQYF. CDR3 nucleotide sequence: TGCGCCAGCAGCCAAGTGACCGGAACTAGCACAGATACGCAGTATTTT.

This clone occurred a few times. The chain joins TRBV6-1 to TRBJ1-6; perhaps TRBD1 as D (5 bases). The CDR3 is made up of 17 amino acids. The germline V gene encodes CDR1 MNHNS and CDR2 SASEGT. V dropped 2 bases and J dropped 2 bases, with 13 bases sitting between them. The CDR3 DNA is TGTGCCAGCAGTGAACAGGCAGACAGCGCCTATAATTCACCCCTCCACTTT. It translates to CASSEQADSAYNSPLHF.

This clone was seen a handful of times. V and J are TRBV28 and TRBJ1-5; D uncertain. Per germline, CDR1 MDHEN and CDR2 SYDVKM. The CDR3 sequence is 17 residues long. The V and J ends lost 5 bases and 0 bases respectively, with 17 bases between them. As DNA, the CDR3 is TGTGCCAGCAGTACCCCTTCGGCAGGAAATAGCAATCAGCCCCAGCATTTT. Amino acid sequence: CASSTPSAGNSNQPQHF.

The chain combines TRBV27 with TRBJ1-6; tentative D call: TRBD1 (6 bases). This CDR3 has 18 amino acids. V lost 4 bases and J lost 0, with 16 bases in between. Germline CDR1 MNHEY, CDR2 SMNVEV (reference sequence). The CDR3 spells CASSWNGGTSSYNSPLHF. The DNA of the CDR3 is TGTGCCAGCAGTTGGAACGGGGGCACGAGCTCCTATAATTCACCCCTCCACTTT.

The genes are TRBV4-3 and TRBJ2-2, with 8 bases aligning to TRBD2. This CDR3 is built from 18 residues. After removal of 0 bases from V and 8 bases from J, the junction contained 14 bases not matched to a gene. Per the germline V gene, CDR1 is LGHNA and CDR2 is YSLEER. DNA of the CDR3: TGCGCCAGCAGCCAAGAACCCCCCAGCGGGAGAAGGGGAGGGGAGCTGTTTTTT. Translation gives CASSQEPPSGRRGGELFF.

The chain carries TRBV18 and TRBJ1-2, with 9 positions matching TRBD1. Germline trimming cut 4 bases from V and 5 bases from J; bases unmatched to any gene: 5. The CDR3 has 14 residues. CDR1 is KGHSH and CDR2 is LQKENI in the germline V gene. CDR3 sequence (DNA): TGTGCCAGCTCACGAGGGGACAGGGAGTATGGCTACACCTTC. This sequence encodes CASSRGDREYGYTF.

The chain links TRBV6-1 to TRBJ1-5; maybe TRBD1 (5 bases). V lost 8 bases and J 2 bases, leaving 13 bases between the germline ends. Germline lookup yields CDR1 MNHNS and CDR2 SASEGT. The CDR3 is 14 amino acids. As DNA, the CDR3 is TGTGCCAGCTCGACGGGGGGAGGCAATCAGCCCCAGCATTTT. Translation gives CASSTGGGNQPQHF.

CDR3 sequence reads: CASSISNTQYF. CDR3 sequence (DNA): TGTGCCAGTAGTATTAGCAATACGCAGTATTTT. V is TRBV19 and J is TRBJ2-3; no definite D call. Trimming took off 3 bases at V and 7 bases at J, with 5 bases between the two ends. The germline CDR1 and CDR2 sequences are LNHDA and SQIVND (reference sequence). CDR3 length: 11 residues.

The gene calls are TRBV2 and TRBJ2-3; the D is unclear. This CDR3 comprises 13 residues. Germline V gene sequence: CDR1 SNHLY, CDR2 FYNNEI. The germline V and J ends were trimmed by 5 bases and 2 bases, with 8 bases remaining between them. The CDR3 DNA follows: TGTGCCAGCAGTACCCTACCCACAGATACGCAGTATTTT. Amino acids: CASSTLPTDTQYF. Full variable domain (missing parts from reference TRBV2 and TRBJ2-3): EPEVTQTPSHQVTQMGQEVILRCVPISNHLYFYWYRQILGQKVEFLVSFYNNEISEKSEIFDDQFSVERPDGSNFTLKIRSTKLEDSAMYFCASSTLPTDTQYFGPGTRLTVL.

The chain joins TRBV5-6 to TRBJ1-2; D is possibly TRBD1 (6 bases). The CDR3 sequence is 14 residues long. The germline CDR1 and CDR2 sequences are SGHDT and YYEEEE. The V end lost 0 bases, the J end lost 7 bases, and 13 bases lay between the germline ends. This CDR3 reads CASSLGGGRTGYTF. Here the CDR3 DNA reads TGTGCCAGCAGCTTGGGTGGGGGGCGGACTGGCTACACCTTC. The entire variable domain, with the rest obtained from reference TRBV5-6 and TRBJ1-2, is as follows: DAGVTQSPTHLIKTRGQQVTLRCSPKSGHDTVSWYQQALGQGPQFIFQYYEEEERQRGNFPDRFSGHQFPNYSSELNVNALLLGDSALYLCASSLGGGRTGYTFGSGTRLTVV.

This sequence joins TRBV30 and TRBJ1-1; D remains unclear. V gave up 5 bases and J gave up 4 bases, with 11 bases separating them. In germline, CDR1 is GTSNPN, CDR2 SVGIG (reference sequence). The CDR3 runs 12 residues. The CDR3: CAWGRGRTEAFF. In nucleotides, the CDR3 is TGTGCCTGGGGTCGAGGGCGCACTGAAGCTTTCTTT. The complete variable domain, with remaining parts taken from reference TRBV30 and TRBJ1-1, reads SQTIHQWPATLVQPVGSPLSLECTVEGTSNPNLYWYRQAAGRGLQLLFYSVGIGQISSEVPQNLSASRPQDRQFILSSKKLLLSDSGFYLCAWGRGRTEAFFGQGTRLTVV.

V and J are TRBV7-8 and TRBJ2-3, with 14 positions matching TRBD2. The germline V gene encodes CDR1 SGHVS and CDR2 FQNEAQ. This CDR3 has 17 residues. Germline trimming cut 1 base from V and 2 bases from J; bases unmatched to any gene: 2. The CDR3 here is CASSLGLAGGITDTQYF. The CDR3 DNA sequence: TGTGCCAGCAGCTTAGGACTAGCGGGAGGGATCACAGATACGCAGTATTTT.